This entry lists 27 T cell receptor beta chains sequenced from one sample in a study of human T cells and chemical hapten exposure. TCRdb analysed the RACE reads with MiXCR anew, one entry per CDR3 protein. The table includes fewer than 90,000 distinct CDR3 sequences, about 6.3% detected once. Noted time point: patch test 2, 6 weeks after DPC sensitization. The sample's treatment: therapeutic diphenylcyclopropenone sensitization with weekly scalp DPC. The starting material was whole blood, obtained in connection with sensitization to the hapten diphenylcyclopropenone (DPC). These receptors all come from a woman in her 30s with alopecia areata. Some clones in this sample may be carry-over from other donors' samples.

This clonotype was observed at least ten times. This sequence joins TRBV20-1 and TRBJ2-1; a possible D gene is TRBD2 (5 bases). This CDR3 contains 12 residues. The V end was cut by 7 bases, the J end by 10 bases, with 17 bases between. Germline V gene sequence: CDR1 DFQATT, CDR2 SNEGSKA (reference sequence). The CDR3, as DNA: TGCAGTGTCCCAGACTACCCGCCGGAGCAGTTCTTC. Translated: CSVPDYPPEQFF.

This clonotype was counted only a few times. This chain links TRBV6-1 with TRBJ1-1; 9 bases fit TRBD1. V trimming: 5 bases; J trimming: 0 bases; junction bases outside the gene matches: 4. This CDR3 spans 15 amino acids. CDR1 is MNHNS, CDR2 SASEGT, per germline. The chain's CDR3 is CASSTRQGVNTEAFF. CDR3 nucleotide sequence: TGTGCCAGCAGTACCCGACAGGGGGTGAACACTGAAGCTTTCTTT.

This clonotype was observed at least ten times. The rearrangement uses TRBV6-5 and TRBJ2-2; no clear D gene. This CDR3 is 14 amino acids long. CDR1 and CDR2 from the germline V gene are MNHEY and SVGAGI. V was trimmed by 6 bases and J by 1 base, leaving 9 bases between them. CDR3 loop: CASSRTGNTGELFF. The DNA for the CDR3 is TGTGCCAGCAGCCGGACGGGGAACACCGGGGAGCTGTTTTTT.

Many counts were recorded for this clonotype. The chain couples TRBV29-1 to TRBJ1-1; TRBD1 matches 10 bases. Looked up from germline, CDR1 is SQVTM and CDR2 is ANQGSEA. Trimming took 3 bases from V and 5 from J; bases not matched to a gene: 3. The length of the CDR3 is 13 residues. The CDR3 loop reads CSVEKDRGTEAFF. Written as DNA, the CDR3 is TGCAGCGTTGAGAAGGACAGGGGGACTGAAGCTTTCTTT.

The rearrangement uses TRBV14 and TRBJ1-6; D call uncertain. This CDR3 comprises 16 residues. Germline V gene lookup returns CDR1 SGHDN and CDR2 FVKESK. Trimming pared 1 base from V and 6 bases from J, leaving 13 bases between. CDR3 sequence: CASSQAGGYANSPLHF. The CDR3 region has the DNA TGTGCCAGCAGCCAAGCTGGCGGGTATGCTAATTCACCCCTCCACTTT.

This clonotype occurred many times. The J gene is TRBJ2-3, the V gene TRBV11-2, with TRBD1 matching 8 bases. V was clipped by 6 bases and J by 4 bases; unmatched bases: 9. This CDR3 region has 15 residues. CDR1 and CDR2 (germline): SGHAT, FQNNGV. The CDR3 loop reads CASRKTGQGSDTQYF. CDR3 sequence (DNA): TGTGCCAGCAGGAAAACCGGACAGGGCTCAGATACGCAGTATTTT.

This clonotype occurred many times. The J gene is TRBJ2-1, the V gene TRBV11-3, with D tentatively TRBD2 (6 bases). Looked up from germline, CDR1 is SGHNT and CDR2 is YENEEA. CDR3 size: 12 residues. The V gene lost 3 bases and the J gene lost 12 bases, with 12 bases spanning the gap. CDR3 nucleotides: TGTGCCAGCAGCTTCGCGGAGGGGAGGCAGTTCTTC. Residues: CASSFAEGRQFF.

This clonotype has ten or more counts. The CDR3 bases are TGTGCCAGCAGTGAAGGCGGGGGGTTCGAGCAGTACTTC. Its protein product is CASSEGGGFEQYF. The rearrangement links TRBV25-1 to TRBJ2-7, with 8 bases lining up with TRBD2. Germline V gene lookup returns CDR1 MGHDK and CDR2 SYGVNS. V trimming: 2 bases; J trimming: 6 bases; junction bases outside the gene matches: 3. The CDR3 consists of 13 residues.

The chain uses TRBV14 and TRBJ2-6; D uncertain. With 1 base removed from V and 3 bases from J, the gap between germline ends came to 4 bases. Germline V gene sequence: CDR1 SGHDN, CDR2 FVKESK. The CDR3 sequence is 14 residues long. The CDR3, as DNA: TGTGCCAGCAGCCAAGCTGTTGGGGCCAACGTCCTGACTTTC. Protein: CASSQAVGANVLTF. The whole variable domain, filled in from reference TRBV14 and TRBJ2-6, reads EAGVTQFPSHSVIEKGQTVTLRCDPISGHDNLYWYRRVMGKEIKFLLHFVKESKQDESGMPNNRFLAERTGGTYSTLKVQPAELEDSGVYFCASSQAVGANVLTFGAGSRLTVL.

This clonotype was recorded many times. The chain carries TRBV16 and TRBJ1-2; possibly TRBD1 for D (5 bases). This CDR3 is 14 amino acids long. Germline assignment: CDR1 KGHSY and CDR2 FQNENV. Trimming shortened V by 4 bases and J by 0 bases, and 9 bases separated the two germline ends. The CDR3 DNA follows: TGTGCCAGCAGCCCCAGGGAAGCTAACTATGGCTACACCTTC. Translating gives CASSPREANYGYTF. The full variable domain, in which reference TRBV16 and TRBJ1-2 provide the parts outside the CDR3, is GEEVAQTPKHLVRGEGQKAKLYCAPIKGHSYVFWYQQVLKNEFKFLISFQNENVFDETGMPKERFSAKCLPNSPCSLEIQATKLEDSAVYFCASSPREANYGYTFGSGTRLTVV.

This clonotype occurred a few times. The rearrangement uses TRBV12-3 or TRBV12-4 and TRBJ2-5, with 8 positions matching TRBD2. This CDR3 comprises 15 residues. V was clipped by 5 bases and J by 4 bases; unmatched bases: 9. CDR3: CASSPGTRGLETQYF. CDR3 sequence (DNA): TGTGCCAGCAGTCCCGGGACTAGGGGATTAGAGACCCAGTACTTC.

The chain links TRBV5-1 to TRBJ2-7, with D unresolved. Germline lookup yields CDR1 SGHRS and CDR2 YFSETQ. Trimming cost V 0 bases and J 2 bases, with 12 bases left between them. CDR3 size: 15 residues. As DNA, the CDR3 is TGCGCCAGCAGCTTGGGACCCGGTGAAGCCTACGAGCAGTACTTC. Its translation is CASSLGPGEAYEQYF.

V gene TRBV20-1 combines with J gene TRBJ2-7, with 7 nucleotides matching TRBD1. V was pared by 2 bases and J by 4 bases, with 14 bases of the junction left unmatched. Per the germline V gene, CDR1 is DFQATT and CDR2 is SNEGSKA (reference sequence). This CDR3 is built from 16 residues. The CDR3 spells CSARSTRGQGFYEQYF. As DNA, the CDR3 is TGCAGTGCTAGATCTACAAGGGGGCAGGGTTTTTACGAGCAGTACTTC.

This clonotype has a count of ten or more. This chain connects TRBV4-1 to TRBJ2-6; 7 bases map to TRBD2. The CDR3 consists of 17 residues. Germline V lookup: CDR1 MGHRA, CDR2 YSYEKL. J lost 1 base, V lost 0 bases, and 3 bases had no gene match. This chain's CDR3 is CASSQDPGGSGANVLTF. As DNA, the CDR3 is TGCGCCAGCAGCCAAGACCCGGGGGGATCTGGGGCCAACGTCCTGACTTTC.

The sample holds a few counts of this clonotype. The rearrangement links TRBV6-1 to TRBJ2-2; TRBD1 aligns across 7 bases. The CDR3 loop spans 15 amino acids. Trimming removed 7 bases from V and 0 bases from J; junction bases left unmatched: 5. CDR1 MNHNS and CDR2 SASEGT come from the germline V gene. This CDR3 is CASKWDSANTGELFF. In DNA form, the CDR3 reads TGTGCCAGCAAATGGGACAGCGCGAACACCGGGGAGCTGTTTTTT.

This clonotype showed up many times. This chain connects TRBV2 to TRBJ1-1, with a possible D match to TRBD1 (5 bases). CDR3 length equals 12 residues. V was shortened by 8 bases and J by 5 bases, with 12 bases between the two germline ends. Germline V gene lookup returns CDR1 SNHLY and CDR2 FYNNEI. The CDR3: CASLGAGTEAFF. The CDR3 DNA is TGTGCCAGCCTTGGGGCAGGAACTGAAGCTTTCTTT. Full variable domain (missing parts from reference TRBV2 and TRBJ1-1): EPEVTQTPSHQVTQMGQEVILRCVPISNHLYFYWYRQILGQKVEFLVSFYNNEISEKSEIFDDQFSVERPDGSNFTLKIRSTKLEDSAMYFCASLGAGTEAFFGQGTRLTVV.

This sequence joins TRBV29-1 and TRBJ1-1; D unclear. Trimming stripped 4 bases from V and 1 base from J, with 13 bases between. CDR3 length: 14 amino acids. Per the germline V gene, CDR1 is SQVTM and CDR2 is ANQGSEA. The CDR3 loop is CSVGETESNTEAFF. CDR3 in DNA: TGCAGCGTTGGGGAGACCGAATCGAACACTGAAGCTTTCTTT.

This clonotype was detected ten times or more. CDR3 DNA: TGCGCCAGCAGCCCCGACAGGGGAGCAGAGACCCAGTACTTC. It specifies CASSPDRGAETQYF. The rearrangement uses TRBV5-1 and TRBJ2-5, with 8 bases identical to TRBD1. Germline V CDR1 and CDR2: SGHRS, YFSETQ. The CDR3 covers 14 residues. J gave up 4 bases and V 4 bases, and 6 bases lay outside the gene matches.

This clonotype was seen at least ten times. This sequence joins TRBV29-1 and TRBJ1-2, with a weak D call TRBD1 (5 bases). Germline CDR1 reads SQVTM; CDR2 reads ANQGSEA. CDR3 length equals 13 residues. The V and J ends lost 7 bases and 3 bases respectively, with 15 bases between them. The CDR3 reads CSASPSTDYGYTF. The CDR3 DNA sequence: TGCAGCGCATCTCCGTCGACAGACTATGGCTACACCTTC.

The genes are TRBV5-1 and TRBJ1-5; weak D call: TRBD1 (5 bases). The CDR3 runs to 15 residues. The germline V gene encodes CDR1 SGHRS and CDR2 YFSETQ. Trimming shortened V by 0 bases and J by 5 bases, and 12 bases separated the two germline ends. The CDR3 protein is CASSLEAGSYQPQHF. DNA for the CDR3: TGCGCCAGCAGCTTGGAGGCAGGGAGTTATCAGCCCCAGCATTTT.

This clonotype was observed a handful of times. This chain uses TRBV5-1 with TRBJ2-4, with TRBD2 identical over 10 bases. Trimming cost V 4 bases and J 0 bases; bases outside gene matches: 4. This CDR3 has 16 residues. CDR1 is SGHRS, CDR2 YFSETQ, per germline. The CDR3 DNA reads TGCGCCAGCAGCCAGACTAGCGGGCTAGCCAAAAACATTCAGTACTTC. Its protein product is CASSQTSGLAKNIQYF.

The CDR3 reads CASSLMGPDTQYF. CDR3 nucleotides: TGTGCCAGCAGTTTAATGGGTCCAGATACGCAGTATTTT. The chain joins TRBV27 to TRBJ2-3; D ambiguous. Germline CDR1 and CDR2: MNHEY and SMNVEV (reference sequence). The V end was cut by 2 bases, the J end by 4 bases, with 7 bases between. This CDR3 has 13 amino acids.

This clonotype was observed a handful of times. The chain links TRBV5-1 to TRBJ1-4; D is undetermined. Trimming took 0 bases from V and 7 from J, leaving 19 bases between them. The CDR3 consists of 17 residues. Germline CDR1 reads SGHRS; CDR2 reads YFSETQ. The CDR3, as DNA: TGCGCCAGCAGCTTGGCCGTTACCGCGGGCAGGCCTGAAAAACTGTTTTTT. Protein sequence: CASSLAVTAGRPEKLFF.

This clonotype was detected ten times or more. The chain couples TRBV18 to TRBJ2-5; D uncertain. This CDR3 is 13 amino acids long. Per the germline V gene, CDR1 is KGHSH and CDR2 is LQKENI. V dropped 2 bases and J dropped 2 bases, with 6 bases sitting between them. In nucleotides, the CDR3 is TGTGCCAGCTCACCAGGGGAACAAGAGACCCAGTACTTC. This translates into CASSPGEQETQYF.

J is TRBJ2-5 and V is TRBV30; possible D gene TRBD2, 6 bases. Germline V gene data show CDR1 as GTSNPN and CDR2 as SVGIG (reference sequence). The V gene lost 7 bases and the J gene lost 4 bases, with 16 bases spanning the gap. The CDR3 has 13 residues. CDR3 coding DNA: TGTGCCTATATCCGGGGAGGTAGAGAGACCCAGTACTTC. Translated: CAYIRGGRETQYF.

This clonotype has ten or more counts. The V and J genes are TRBV9 and TRBJ1-1, with 9 bases that match TRBD1. This CDR3 is 17 amino acids long. The germline V gene encodes CDR1 SGDLS and CDR2 YYNGEE. V trimming: 3 bases; J trimming: 4 bases; junction bases outside the gene matches: 13. CDR3 coding DNA: TGTGCCAGCAGCGAGGGACAGGGTAGATTACGGGGCACTGAAGCTTTCTTT. Its translation: CASSEGQGRLRGTEAFF.

This clonotype was observed at least ten times. The chain combines TRBV6-5 with TRBJ1-1, with a possible D match to TRBD1 (6 bases). The V end was cut by 7 bases, the J end by 7 bases, with 16 bases between. The CDR3 runs to 13 residues. Looked up from germline, CDR1 is MNHEY and CDR2 is SVGAGI. The CDR3 loop reads CASTLGQSSEAFF. The CDR3 region has the DNA TGTGCCAGCACCCTCGGACAGAGTAGTGAAGCTTTCTTT.